The entry below gives a single TCR beta chain sequence along with its context. There were TCR beta CDR3 regions amplified from RNA transcripts. In the first-round RT-PCR of the TCR CDR3, the HTBI primer set was used. From the multiplex PCR reads, TCRdb called clonotypes with MiXCR, one entry per CDR3 protein. The table has about 480,000 distinct CDR3 sequences, 20% to 25% seen once. Each person with ophthalmopathy scored at least 3 on the Clinical Activity Score, reached NOSPECS grade 4 or higher, and had been ill under 3 months. This sample was taken from a study of T cells in Graves' hyperthyroidism and ophthalmopathy. The receptor comes from a woman aged 70-85 years with Graves' ophthalmopathy. Sequences were obtained from blood.

The CDR3 here is CASSLDRPDRGAGYTF. CDR3 bases: TGCGCCAGCAGTCTCGACAGACCTGACAGAGGTGCTGGCTACACCTTC. The rearrangement links TRBV5-1 to TRBJ1-2; D is perhaps TRBD1 (5 bases). The CDR3 is 16 residues long. V lost 5 bases, J lost 7 bases, and 24 bases lay in between. Germline CDR1 and CDR2: SGHRS and YFSETQ.